The clone carrying this TCR beta chain came up many times. This sample is drawn from a study of blood T cell repertoires in COVID-19. Across the whole study: From the United States, Italy and Spain came samples of acute and convalescent COVID-19. In each case, the material was cDNA or gDNA derived from T cells, B-cell-depleted T cells, or PBMCs.

CDR1 LGHDT and CDR2 YNNKEL come from the germline V gene (reference sequence). This CDR3 comprises 14 residues. The V and J ends lost 3 bases and 5 bases respectively, with 13 bases between them. Original handling: From reference gene primer amplification, estimates of nucleated cell counts were derived. Generated by immunoSEQ multiplex PCR, the TCRdb table keeps only in-frame clones and is missing some. From that table come the V and J calls and clone size; the DNA was used to work out D and trimming. The table includes approximately 92,000 clones, around 67% detected once. This clonotype originated in a woman aged 60-75 years in a cohort sampled during active or convalescent COVID-19. Source material: peripheral blood. The J gene is TRBJ1-1, the V gene TRBV3-1 (or the pseudogene TRBV3-2); D is perhaps TRBD1 (6 bases). CDR3 region: CASSQGGGRTEAFF. The CDR3 DNA is TGTGCCAGCAGCCAGGGAGGGGGGAGGACTGAAGCTTTCTTT.